What follows are 4 T cell receptor beta chains derived from one specimen sequenced in a study of shared clonotypes between healthy human individuals. Some clones are missing from TCRdb's copy, which holds only in-frame ones; the method was immunoSEQ multiplex PCR. The sample yields about 640,000 clones, about two thirds seen once. Sequencing was performed on memory CD4+ T cells sorted from blood. The subset: CD45RA-negative fraction. These receptors were taken from a woman aged 25 to 39 in good health.

Written as DNA, the CDR3 is TGTGCCAGCAGTTCTCCGCAGGACGGGCGCACAGATACGCAGTATTTT. Its translation is CASSSPQDGRTDTQYF. V usage is TRBV28 and J usage is TRBJ2-3; D not certain. The CDR3 spans 16 residues. In germline, CDR1 is MDHEN, CDR2 SYDVKM. The germline V and J ends were trimmed by 4 bases and 1 base, with 15 bases remaining between them.

The chain has TRBV5-1 and TRBJ2-1; 8 positions agree with TRBD1. The germline gives CDR1 SGHRS, CDR2 YFSETQ. V shed 0 bases and J 13 bases; nucleotides not matched to a gene: 0. The CDR3 contains 11 residues. The DNA of the CDR3 is TGCGCCAGCAGCTTGGCAGGGGGCCAGTTCTTC. This codes for CASSLAGGQFF.

The chain recombines TRBV19 with TRBJ2-1; no firm D call. From germline, CDR1 is LNHDA and CDR2 SQIVND (reference sequence). Trimming took off 1 base at V and 5 bases at J, with 6 bases between the two ends. This CDR3 comprises 13 residues. The CDR3 is CASSIGLDNEQFF. The CDR3 DNA follows: TGTGCCAGTAGTATAGGCCTCGACAATGAGCAGTTCTTC.

The genes are TRBV28 and TRBJ1-4; the D gene is possibly TRBD1 (6 bases). Germline CDR1 and CDR2: MDHEN and SYDVKM. The CDR3 loop spans 14 amino acids. V was shortened by 3 bases and J by 8 bases, with 13 bases between the two germline ends. CDR3 sequence: CASSFAGVKEKLFF. CDR3 sequence (DNA): TGTGCCAGCAGTTTCGCAGGGGTAAAGGAAAAACTGTTTTTT.